The clone carrying this T cell receptor (beta chain) was seen just once. The sample is drawn from a study of blood T cell repertoires in COVID-19. The wider study: Acute-phase and convalescent COVID-19 samples originated in the United States, Italy and Spain. From T cells, B-cell-depleted T cells, or PBMCs came the material, which was cDNA or gDNA.

In the authors' workflow: Nucleated cell number was recorded as an estimate derived from reference gene primer amplification. Measured with immunoSEQ multiplex PCR; TCRdb has only the in-frame clones, and not every one. The V and J calls and the clone size are those of that table, but D and trimming were determined from the DNA. The repertoire consists of more than 12,000 clones, with 87% occurring once and the leading ten covering roughly 32%. This CDR3 has 14 residues. V was pared by 3 bases and J by 1 base, with 9 bases between. Looked up from germline, CDR1 is SGHTA and CDR2 is FQGTGA. The chain uses TRBV7-3 and TRBJ1-1, with D possibly TRBD1 on 5 matching bases. The receptor was derived from a human donor in a cohort sampled during active COVID-19. Material: peripheral blood. In DNA form, the CDR3 reads TGTGCCAGCAGCTTTTCACAGGAGAACACTGAAGCTTTCTTT. Protein product: CASSFSQENTEAFF.